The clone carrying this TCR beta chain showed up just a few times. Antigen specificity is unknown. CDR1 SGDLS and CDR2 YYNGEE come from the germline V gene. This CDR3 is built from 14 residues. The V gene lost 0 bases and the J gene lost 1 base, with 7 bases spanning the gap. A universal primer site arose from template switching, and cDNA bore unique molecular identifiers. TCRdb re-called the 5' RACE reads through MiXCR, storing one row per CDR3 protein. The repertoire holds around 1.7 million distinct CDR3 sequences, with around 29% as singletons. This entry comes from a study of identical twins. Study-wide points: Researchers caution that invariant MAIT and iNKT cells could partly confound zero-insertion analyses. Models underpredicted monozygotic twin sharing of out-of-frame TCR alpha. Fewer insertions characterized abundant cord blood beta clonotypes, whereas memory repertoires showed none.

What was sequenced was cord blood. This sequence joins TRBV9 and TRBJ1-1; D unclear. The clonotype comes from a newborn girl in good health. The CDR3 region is CASSVALTNTEAFF. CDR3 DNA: TGTGCCAGCAGCGTAGCGCTCACGAACACTGAAGCTTTCTTT.